This TCR beta chain was identified during a study of control samples from healthy donors and cancer patients (dated by TCRdb to about 2020). Regarding this clone: The antigen this receptor binds is unknown. The record has no base qualities; no much larger clone is one base away.

Library generation was performed with the immunoSEQ multiplex PCR assay. Sourced from immuneACCESS, this table was stored by TCRdb with only in-frame sequences that have V and J called. A share of the clones is absent; for the studies checked, an unresolved V gene accounts for under half, and the remainder has no known explanation. The sample table contains about 150,000 clones; only one count was recorded for 93% of them. Of the sample, about 2.4% falls within the top ten clones. The CDR3 covers 14 residues, taking in both the cysteine and the phenylalanine. CDR3 DNA is the only sequence kept; it has 42 bases, read in frame from the first base. Trimmed from V: 1 base; trimmed from J: 6 bases; junction bases lacking a gene match: 2. For CDR1 and CDR2, the germline V gene lists MNHNS and SASEGT.

The sequenced material came from blood. This sequence was found in a man aged 45-60 years in good health. The rearrangement joined TRBV6-1 to TRBJ1-2; TRBD1 agrees with 10 junctional bases. The DNA sequence reads TGTGCCAGCAGTGAAGGGACAGGGGGAGATGGCTACACCTTC. It translates to CASSEGTGGDGYTF.